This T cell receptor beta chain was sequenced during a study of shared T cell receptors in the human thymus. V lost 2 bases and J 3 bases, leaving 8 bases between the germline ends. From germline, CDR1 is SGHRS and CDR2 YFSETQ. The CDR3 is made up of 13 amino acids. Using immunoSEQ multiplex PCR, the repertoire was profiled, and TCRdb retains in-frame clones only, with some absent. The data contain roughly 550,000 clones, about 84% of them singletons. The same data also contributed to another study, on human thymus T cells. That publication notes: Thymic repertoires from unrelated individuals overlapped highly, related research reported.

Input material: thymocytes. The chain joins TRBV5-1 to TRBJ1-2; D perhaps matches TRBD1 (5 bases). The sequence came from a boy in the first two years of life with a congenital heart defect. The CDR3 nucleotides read TGCGCCAGCAGCTTAAGGGGTGACTATGGCTACACCTTC. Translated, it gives CASSLRGDYGYTF.